Detailed here is one T cell receptor (beta chain). The V gene's germline CDR1 is SGHRS and CDR2 YFSETQ. Trimming removed 0 bases from V and 4 bases from J, with 11 bases in between. The CDR3 runs to 14 residues. This entry belongs to a study of blood T cell repertoires in COVID-19. At the level of the study: Whether acute or convalescent, the COVID-19 samples came from the United States, Italy and Spain.

The authors' processing: Amplified reference gene primers provided the basis for estimating nucleated cell counts. The method was immunoSEQ multiplex PCR; TCRdb's version includes in-frame clones alone and lacks a portion of them. V and J calls plus clone size are reproduced from that table; the DNA served to infer D and trimming. The sample records fewer than 200,000 clones, 75% to 80% being singletons. The genes are TRBV5-1 and TRBJ2-7; D remains ambiguous. The sample was peripheral blood. The sequence was collected from a woman between 50 and 59 years old with active or convalescent COVID-19. The CDR3 nucleotides read TGCGCCAGCAGCTTGGTGGAGACTCGGTACGAGCAGTACTTC. Translating it yields CASSLVETRYEQYF.